This TCR beta chain is from a study of glioma-infiltrating T cells after dendritic cell vaccination. Assay used: immunoSEQ multiplex PCR; TCRdb lists only in-frame clones, some missing. The data show 75,000 to 95,000 clones, roughly 84% seen once. Indicated time point: after dendritic cell vaccination, including at tumor progression/relapse. Germline V gives CDR1 MNHNY, CDR2 SVGAGI (reference sequence). V was clipped by 9 bases and J by 7 bases, with 16 bases between them. CDR3 length: 13 residues. The sample in question was blood, obtained after dendritic cell vaccination. This receptor was obtained from a human donor with glioblastoma. The rearrangement links TRBV6-6 to TRBJ1-5; perhaps TRBD1 as D (6 bases). The CDR3 nucleotides read TGTGCCAGTAGCCCCGACAGGAACCAGCCCCAGCATTTT. The encoded protein is CASSPDRNQPQHF.